This passage covers 13 T cell receptor beta chains from one sample sequenced in a study of shared clonotypes between healthy human individuals. Profiled with immunoSEQ multiplex PCR; TCRdb holds only in-frame clones, not every one. The profile shows about 680,000 clones, 74% of them singletons. The sequenced sample was memory CD4+ T cells sorted from blood. Subset noted: CD45RA-negative fraction. These receptors were obtained from a woman in her 30s in good health.

The chain links TRBV10-3 to TRBJ2-5; D is unclear. The end of the DNA is better explained by TRBJ2-7, so the J call may be wrong. This CDR3 comprises 11 residues. The germline gives CDR1 ENHRY, CDR2 SYGVKD. Here the CDR3 reads CAISENSEQYF. In nucleotides, the CDR3 is TGTGCCATCAGTGAAAACTCCGAGCAGTACTTC.

The rearrangement uses TRBV6-5 and TRBJ2-7; TRBD2 is a possible D gene (5 bases). From germline, CDR1 is MNHEY and CDR2 SVGAGI. Trimming took off 5 bases at V and 5 bases at J, with 10 bases between the two ends. The CDR3 length is 12 residues. The CDR3 DNA is TGTGCCAGCAGTCCTGGGAGAAACGAGCAGTACTTC. This encodes CASSPGRNEQYF.

V is TRBV10-3 and J is TRBJ1-2; no definite D call. The CDR3 length is 13 residues. Germline CDR1 reads ENHRY; CDR2 reads SYGVKD. Trimming took off 10 bases at V and 0 bases at J, with 12 bases between the two ends. Here the CDR3 DNA reads TGTGCCAACCCACAGTTTTCTAACTATGGCTACACCTTC. Residues: CANPQFSNYGYTF.

The gene calls are TRBV6-6 and TRBJ2-1, with 10 bases aligning to TRBD1. Germline loops: CDR1 MNHNY, CDR2 SVGAGI (reference sequence). The J segment lost 0 bases and the V segment lost 8 bases, leaving 1 base of the junction unmatched. This CDR3 has 14 residues. CDR3 loop: CASRDRGSYNEQFF. The DNA for the CDR3 is TGTGCCAGCCGGGACAGGGGCTCCTACAATGAGCAGTTCTTC.

This chain uses TRBV5-6 with TRBJ2-7; D might be TRBD1 or TRBD2, each matching 6 bases. The CDR3 extends over 14 amino acids. CDR1 SGHDT and CDR2 YYEEEE come from the germline V gene. The ends were cut back, 4 bases at V and 3 bases at J, with 14 bases in the middle. CDR3 nucleotide sequence: TGTGCCAGCAGCAATACAGGGACTCGCTACGAGCAGTACTTC. It codes for CASSNTGTRYEQYF.

This clone was observed at least ten times. V is TRBV5-6 and J is TRBJ2-3; the match to TRBD1 covers 12 bases. This CDR3 comprises 17 residues. Germline values: CDR1 SGHDT, CDR2 YYEEEE. The V gene end was trimmed by 0 bases and the J gene end by 5 bases; junction bases not matched to a gene: 7. This chain's CDR3 is CASSLVPGQGAGDTQYF. CDR3 bases: TGTGCCAGCAGCTTGGTCCCGGGACAGGGGGCCGGAGATACGCAGTATTTT.

J is TRBJ1-4 and V is TRBV28; D is perhaps TRBD1 (6 bases). Germline V CDR1 and CDR2: MDHEN, SYDVKM. V lost 6 bases to trimming and J lost 0 bases, with 14 bases between them. This CDR3 has 16 amino acids. The CDR3: CASRRGRGATNEKLFF. CDR3 DNA sequence: TGTGCCAGCAGGCGGGGCAGGGGCGCAACTAATGAAAAACTGTTTTTT.

The sample holds a few counts of this clone. The chain combines TRBV5-1 with TRBJ2-1, with D unresolved. CDR1 and CDR2 (germline): SGHRS, YFSETQ. V dropped 2 bases and J dropped 6 bases, with 9 bases sitting between them. CDR3 length: 13 residues. The CDR3 is CASSFIVSNEQFF. Written as DNA, the CDR3 is TGCGCCAGCAGCTTCATAGTCAGCAATGAGCAGTTCTTC.

Note on this clone: Other DNA sequences in this sample translate to the same CDR3. This chain links TRBV19 with TRBJ2-5, with D perhaps TRBD1 or TRBD2 (5 bases each). This CDR3 has 14 amino acids. V was clipped by 3 bases and J by 1 base, with 9 bases between them. Germline V gene data show CDR1 as LNHDA and CDR2 as SQIVND (reference sequence). CDR3 DNA sequence: TGTGCCAGTAGTATTGGGACGGGCCAAGAGACCCAGTACTTC. Amino acids: CASSIGTGQETQYF.

This chain joins TRBV7-9 and TRBJ2-1, with a weak D call TRBD2 (5 bases). This CDR3 spans 13 amino acids. V was shortened by 10 bases and J by 2 bases, with 12 bases between the two germline ends. Germline V lookup: CDR1 SEHNR, CDR2 FQNEAQ (reference sequence). CDR3 in amino acids: CATMRLTYNEQFF. In DNA form, the CDR3 reads TGTGCCACCATGCGACTAACCTACAATGAGCAGTTCTTC.

This chain uses TRBV28 with TRBJ2-7; D unresolved. Trimming shortened V by 8 bases and J by 3 bases, and 14 bases separated the two germline ends. CDR1 and CDR2 (germline): MDHEN, SYDVKM. The CDR3 runs 13 residues. CDR3 in amino acids: CASSSLGLYEQYF. CDR3 sequence (DNA): TGTGCCAGCTCCTCGCTCGGGCTCTACGAGCAGTACTTC.

The rearrangement links TRBV2 to TRBJ1-4; TRBD1 matches at 7 bases. The CDR3 covers 14 residues. The V and J ends lost 8 bases and 7 bases, in that order; junction bases with no gene match: 10. The germline V gene encodes CDR1 SNHLY and CDR2 FYNNEI. The chain's CDR3 is CASVSGTVLEKLFF. CDR3 coding DNA: TGTGCCAGCGTTTCCGGGACAGTACTTGAAAAACTGTTTTTT.

The chain couples TRBV4-2 to TRBJ1-4; TRBD1 matches 9 bases. This CDR3 region has 14 residues. The J segment lost 12 bases and the V segment lost 4 bases, leaving 9 bases of the junction unmatched. The germline V gene encodes CDR1 LGHNA and CDR2 YNFKEQ. CDR3: CASSPTGQGVELFF. CDR3 DNA sequence: TGTGCCAGCAGCCCCACGGGACAGGGAGTCGAACTGTTTTTT.